Listed here is a single TCR beta chain. What it recognizes is unknown. TCRdb called the 5' RACE reads again in MiXCR, with one record for every CDR3 protein. The repertoire holds 400,000 to 600,000 distinct CDR3 sequences, about a fifth seen once, with more than 0.4% in the top ten. These data are taken from a study of identical twins. Germline V gives CDR1 MGHRA, CDR2 YSYEKL. V gave up 2 bases and J gave up 5 bases; unmatched junction bases: 2. CDR3 length equals 14 residues. Points from the study as a whole: In cord blood, abundant beta clonotypes had fewer insertions; memory showed no trend. Zero-insertion results could be subject to partial confounding by invariant MAIT and iNKT cells.

The sample was also reused in another study, on yellow fever vaccine responses in identical twins. That paper states: Twins' vaccine T cell responses were reported to seem partly convergent and partly personalized.

The TCR was taken from a woman in her late teens or twenties in good health. The genes are TRBV4-1 and TRBJ1-1, with 10 bases aligning to TRBD1. The sequenced material came from CD4+ T cells sorted from blood. CDR3 in amino acids: CASSQRTGGTEAFF. CDR3 in DNA: TGCGCCAGCAGCCAAAGGACAGGGGGGACTGAAGCTTTCTTT.